This T cell receptor (beta chain) was observed in a study of Graves' ophthalmopathy and Graves' hyperthyroidism. Regarding this clonotype: Its specificity is not known.

Study outcomes and limitations: Blood also held most thyroid clonotypes expanded above 0.001 frequency.

The CDR3 spans 18 residues. Germline assignment: CDR1 SGHTA and CDR2 FQGTGA. The ends lost 4 bases at V and 6 bases at J; junction bases unmatched: 13. Orbital computed tomography and thyroid ultrasound, along with TRAb, serum thyroxine and clinical symptoms, underpinned diagnosis. Scientists amplified the TCR beta CDR3 regions from RNA transcripts. Scientists carried out first-round RT-PCR using HTBI primers and then a second-round multiplex PCR. Via MiXCR, TCRdb re-called the multiplex PCR reads, giving one row per CDR3 protein. This sample has under 800,000 distinct CDR3 sequences; approximately 22% occur once, and the top ten carry more than 5.5%.

The sequenced material came from peripheral blood. This clonotype originated in a woman younger than 30 with stable Graves' hyperthyroidism. Some clones in this sample may be carry-over from other donors' samples. The rearrangement links TRBV7-3 to TRBJ2-2, with 11 positions matching TRBD2. CDR3 sequence reads: CASSSPETSGIGAGELFF. The CDR3 DNA is TGTGCCAGCAGCTCCCCCGAGACTAGCGGGATTGGAGCCGGGGAGCTGTTTTTT.